This T cell receptor beta chain came from a study of CD8 T cells in ankylosing spondylitis. This clonotype was observed at least ten times. Its antigen is as yet unknown. Researchers built TCR beta libraries using quantitative 5'-RACE with molecular barcodes. TCRdb passed the 5' RACE reads through MiXCR, listing each CDR3 protein once. The sample records about 160,000 distinct CDR3 sequences, roughly 10% being singletons. Study findings and constraints: Seemingly distinctive of ankylosing spondylitis blood was a TCR beta motif formed by eight highly homologous variants.

The sequencing sample was made of blood, either unsorted or a sorted T cell fraction (not recorded which). The TCR sequence derives from a female donor with ankylosing spondylitis or in good health (not recorded which).

Here the CDR3 DNA reads TGCGCCAGCAGCTTGGCTGATTCGCGGGTGAGCTCCTACGAGCAGTACTTC. Translated: CASSLADSRVSSYEQYF. V gene TRBV5-1 combines with J gene TRBJ2-7; possibly TRBD2 for D (5 bases). Germline V CDR1 and CDR2: SGHRS, YFSETQ. CDR3 length equals 17 residues. Trimming removed 0 bases from V and 0 bases from J, with 16 bases in between.